The subject of this entry is one T cell receptor (beta chain). The sample has other DNA sequences that encode this CDR3 too. The authors' processing: The authors estimated nucleated cell counts from reference gene primer amplification. TCRdb's table, derived via immunoSEQ multiplex PCR, lists solely in-frame clones and lacks some. The V and J calls and clone size come from that table; D and trimming were worked out from the DNA. Of approximately 270,000 clones listed, around 85% are singletons. Seattle cases were enrolled at active infection and followed longitudinally. The entry originates in a study of blood T cell repertoires in COVID-19. For the study at large: Whether acute or convalescent, the COVID-19 samples came from the United States, Italy and Spain. The analysed material was cDNA or gDNA that came from T cells, B-cell-depleted T cells, or PBMCs.

This CDR3 has 14 amino acids. Trimming cost V 0 bases and J 6 bases, with 9 bases left between them. From germline, CDR1 is MNHNY and CDR2 SVGAGI (reference sequence). This sequence joins TRBV6-6 and TRBJ1-5; D may be TRBD1 (5 bases). The source material was peripheral blood. This receptor was obtained from a human donor with COVID-19, enrolled during active disease. The donor label of this sample is uncertain. The CDR3 region is CASSYSGGGQPQHF. DNA of the CDR3: TGTGCCAGCAGTTACTCGGGCGGGGGTCAGCCCCAGCATTTT.